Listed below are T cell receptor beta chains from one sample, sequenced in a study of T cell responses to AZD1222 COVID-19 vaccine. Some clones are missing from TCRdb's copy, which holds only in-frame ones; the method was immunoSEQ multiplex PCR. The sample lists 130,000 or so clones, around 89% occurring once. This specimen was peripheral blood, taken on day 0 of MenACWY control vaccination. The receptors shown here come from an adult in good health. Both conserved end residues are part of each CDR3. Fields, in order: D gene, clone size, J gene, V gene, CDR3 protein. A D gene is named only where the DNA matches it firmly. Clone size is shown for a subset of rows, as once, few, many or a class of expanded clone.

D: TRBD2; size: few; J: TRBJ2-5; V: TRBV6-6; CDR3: CASRALAGQETQYF
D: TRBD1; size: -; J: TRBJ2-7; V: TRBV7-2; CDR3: CASSFTGTGAYEQYF
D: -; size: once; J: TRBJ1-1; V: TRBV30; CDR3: CAEMGFSDTEAFF
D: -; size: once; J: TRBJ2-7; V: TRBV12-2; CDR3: CASSPCSPLRGLKDEQYF
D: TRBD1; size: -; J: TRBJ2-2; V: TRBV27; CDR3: CASSLRPGTGITGELFF
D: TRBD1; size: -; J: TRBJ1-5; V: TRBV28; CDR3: CASRAGTGSIGSNQPQHF
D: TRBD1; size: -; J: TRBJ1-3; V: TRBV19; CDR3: CASSNRQGFNSGNTIYF
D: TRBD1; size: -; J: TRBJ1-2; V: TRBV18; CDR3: CASSLQGYGYTF
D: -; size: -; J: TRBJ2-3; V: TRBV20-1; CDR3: CSASLARGHTQYF
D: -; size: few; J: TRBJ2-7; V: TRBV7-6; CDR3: CASSLASGSGRFSYEQYF
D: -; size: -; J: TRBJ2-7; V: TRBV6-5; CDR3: CASSYSVQSSYEQYF
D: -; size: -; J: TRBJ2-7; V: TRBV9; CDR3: CASTVGEGARYEQYF
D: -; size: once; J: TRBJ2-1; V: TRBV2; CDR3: CASTGDLLSSYNEQFF
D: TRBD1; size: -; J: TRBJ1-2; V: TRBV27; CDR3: CASSSRGGVVYGYTF
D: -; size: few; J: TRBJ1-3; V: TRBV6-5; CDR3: CASNFQGTRNTIYF
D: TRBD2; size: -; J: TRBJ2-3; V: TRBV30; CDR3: CAWSVLERGVDTQYF
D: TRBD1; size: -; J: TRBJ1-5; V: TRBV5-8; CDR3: CASSAGTGHNQPQHF
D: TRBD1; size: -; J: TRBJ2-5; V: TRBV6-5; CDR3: CASSWTGRGETQYF
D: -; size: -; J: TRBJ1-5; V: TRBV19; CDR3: CASSIPGRVYGGQPQHF
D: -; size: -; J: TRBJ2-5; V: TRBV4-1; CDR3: CASGPVSQETQYF
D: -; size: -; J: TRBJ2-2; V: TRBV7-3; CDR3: CASSLGTGELFF
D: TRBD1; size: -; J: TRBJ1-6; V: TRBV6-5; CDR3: CASSYQGQGSPLHF
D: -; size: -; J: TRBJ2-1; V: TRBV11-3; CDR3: CASSLSTNEQFF
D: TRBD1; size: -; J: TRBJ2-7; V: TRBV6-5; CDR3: CASSHRQGAGYEQYF
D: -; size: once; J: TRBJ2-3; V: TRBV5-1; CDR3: CASSLGSDTQYF
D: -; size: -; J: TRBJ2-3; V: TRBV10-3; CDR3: CAISEESGRGDTQYF
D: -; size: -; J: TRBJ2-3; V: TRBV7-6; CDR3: CASSLGLDTQYF
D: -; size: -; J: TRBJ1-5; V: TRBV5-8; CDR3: CASSARNQPQHF
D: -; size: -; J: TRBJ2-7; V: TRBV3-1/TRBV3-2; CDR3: CASRGRGRGVDYEQYF
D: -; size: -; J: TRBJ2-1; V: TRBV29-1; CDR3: CSVDPGGRGNNEQFF
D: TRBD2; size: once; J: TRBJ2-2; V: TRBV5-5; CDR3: CASSFQGTSGMFGELFF